This TCR beta chain was observed in a study of T cell responses to AZD1222 COVID-19 vaccine. Sequencing used immunoSEQ multiplex PCR; TCRdb keeps in-frame clones, though not all of them. Of 150,000 to 200,000 clones in the sample, about 93% were seen once. The sample consisted of peripheral blood, taken 28 days after the second AZD1222 dose. The source of this sequence is an adult who received the AZD1222 COVID-19 vaccine.

Here the CDR3 DNA reads TGTGCCAGCAGCAAAACAGGGGCCGGGGAGACCCAGTACTTC. This translates into CASSKTGAGETQYF. V and J are TRBV21-1 and TRBJ2-5; TRBD1 reflects the table's D call only, with no check against the DNA. TRBV21-1 is marked as a pseudogene. This CDR3 is built from 14 residues.